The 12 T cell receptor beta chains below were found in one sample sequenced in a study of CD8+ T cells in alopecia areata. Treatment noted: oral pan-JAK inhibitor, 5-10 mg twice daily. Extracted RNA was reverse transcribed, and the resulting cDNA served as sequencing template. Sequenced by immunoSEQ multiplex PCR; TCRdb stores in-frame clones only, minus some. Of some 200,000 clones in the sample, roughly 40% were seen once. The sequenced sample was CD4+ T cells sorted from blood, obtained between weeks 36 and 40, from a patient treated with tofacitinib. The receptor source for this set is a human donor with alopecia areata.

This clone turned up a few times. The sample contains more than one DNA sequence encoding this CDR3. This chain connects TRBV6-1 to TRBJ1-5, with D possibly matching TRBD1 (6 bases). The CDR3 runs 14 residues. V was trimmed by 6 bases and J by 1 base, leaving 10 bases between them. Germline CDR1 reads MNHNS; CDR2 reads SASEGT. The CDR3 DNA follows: TGTGCCAGCAGACAGGGTGGGAGCAATCAGCCCCAGCATTTT. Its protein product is CASRQGGSNQPQHF.

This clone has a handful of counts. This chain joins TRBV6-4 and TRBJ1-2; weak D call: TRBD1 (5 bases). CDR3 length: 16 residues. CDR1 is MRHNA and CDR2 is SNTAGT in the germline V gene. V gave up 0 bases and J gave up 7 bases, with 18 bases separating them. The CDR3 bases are TGTGCCAGCAGTGACTCCCCGGGACGGCGCGGGGGTGGCTACACCTTC. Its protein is CASSDSPGRRGGGYTF.

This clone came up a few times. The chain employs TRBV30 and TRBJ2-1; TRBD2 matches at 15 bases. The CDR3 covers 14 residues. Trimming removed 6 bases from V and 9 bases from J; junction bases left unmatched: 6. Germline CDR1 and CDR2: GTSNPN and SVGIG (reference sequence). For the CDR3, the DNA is TGTGCCTGCGATTCGGGACTAGCGGGAGGTGAGCAGTTCTTC. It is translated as CACDSGLAGGEQFF.

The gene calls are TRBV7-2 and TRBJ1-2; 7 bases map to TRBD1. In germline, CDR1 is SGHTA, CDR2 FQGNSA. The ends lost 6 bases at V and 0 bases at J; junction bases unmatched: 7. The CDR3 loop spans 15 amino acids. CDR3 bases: TGTGCCAGCAGTTCAAGGACAGGACCTAACTATGGCTACACCTTC. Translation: CASSSRTGPNYGYTF.

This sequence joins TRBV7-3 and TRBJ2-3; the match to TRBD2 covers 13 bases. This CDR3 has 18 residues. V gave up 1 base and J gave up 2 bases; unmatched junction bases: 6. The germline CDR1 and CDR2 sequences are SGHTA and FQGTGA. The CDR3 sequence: CASSLRLAGGRATDTQYF. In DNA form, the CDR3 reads TGTGCCAGCAGCTTAAGACTAGCGGGAGGCCGCGCCACAGATACGCAGTATTTT.

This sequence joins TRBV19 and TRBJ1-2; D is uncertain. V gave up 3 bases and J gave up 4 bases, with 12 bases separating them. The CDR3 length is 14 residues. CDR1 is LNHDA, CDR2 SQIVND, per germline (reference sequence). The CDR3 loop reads CASSMEAQTYGYTF. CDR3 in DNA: TGTGCCAGTAGTATGGAGGCCCAAACCTATGGCTACACCTTC.

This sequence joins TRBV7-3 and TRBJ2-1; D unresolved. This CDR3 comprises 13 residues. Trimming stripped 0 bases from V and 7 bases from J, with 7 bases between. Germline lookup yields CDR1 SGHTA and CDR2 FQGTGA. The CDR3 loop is CASSLTRENEQFF. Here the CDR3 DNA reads TGTGCCAGCAGCTTAACGAGAGAAAATGAGCAGTTCTTC.

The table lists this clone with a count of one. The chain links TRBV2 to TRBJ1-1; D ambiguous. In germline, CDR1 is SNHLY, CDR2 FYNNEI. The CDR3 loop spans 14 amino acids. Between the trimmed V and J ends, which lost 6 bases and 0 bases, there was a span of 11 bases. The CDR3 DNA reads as TGTGCCAGCAGCCAACGTGGAGTGAACACTGAAGCTTTCTTT. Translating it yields CASSQRGVNTEAFF.

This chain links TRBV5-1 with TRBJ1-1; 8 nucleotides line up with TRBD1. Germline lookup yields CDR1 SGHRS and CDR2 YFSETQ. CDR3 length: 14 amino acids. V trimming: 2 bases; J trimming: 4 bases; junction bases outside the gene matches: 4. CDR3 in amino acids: CASSLGQGGTEAFF. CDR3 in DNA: TGCGCCAGCAGCTTAGGACAGGGAGGCACTGAAGCTTTCTTT.

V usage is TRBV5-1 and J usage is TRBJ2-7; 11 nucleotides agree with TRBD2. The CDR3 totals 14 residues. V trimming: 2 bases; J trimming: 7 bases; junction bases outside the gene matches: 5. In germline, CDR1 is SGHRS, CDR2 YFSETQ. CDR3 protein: CASSFGTSGGEQYF. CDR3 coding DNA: TGCGCCAGCAGCTTCGGGACTAGCGGTGGGGAGCAGTACTTC.

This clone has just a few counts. The CDR3 loop reads CSVQGLAGGYEQYF. The CDR3 DNA follows: TGCAGTGTACAGGGTCTAGCGGGAGGGTACGAGCAGTACTTC. The genes are TRBV29-1 and TRBJ2-7, with 12 bases fitting TRBD2. The CDR3 length is 14 residues. Germline assignment: CDR1 SQVTM and CDR2 ANQGSEA.

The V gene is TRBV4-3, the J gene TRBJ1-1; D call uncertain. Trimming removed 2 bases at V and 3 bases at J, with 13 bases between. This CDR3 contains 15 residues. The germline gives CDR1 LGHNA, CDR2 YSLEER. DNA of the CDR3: TGCGCCAGCAGCCAAAGGTACGGGCCGGACACTGAAGCTTTCTTT. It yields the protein CASSQRYGPDTEAFF.